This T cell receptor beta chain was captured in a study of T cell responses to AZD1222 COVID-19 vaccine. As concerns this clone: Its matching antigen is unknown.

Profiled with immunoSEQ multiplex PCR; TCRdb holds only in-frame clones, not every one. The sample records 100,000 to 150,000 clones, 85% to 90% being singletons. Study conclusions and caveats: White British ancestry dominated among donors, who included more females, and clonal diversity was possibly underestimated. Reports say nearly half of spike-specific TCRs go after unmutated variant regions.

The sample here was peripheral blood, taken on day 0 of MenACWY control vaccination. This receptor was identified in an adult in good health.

The CDR3 nucleotides are TGTGCCAGCAGCCAAGATCTAGCCCCCTGGGGCACCATATATTTT. Its protein is CASSQDLAPWGTIYF. The chain carries TRBV3-1 (or the pseudogene TRBV3-2) and TRBJ1-3; D remains unclear. CDR1 and CDR2 from the germline V gene are LGHDT and YNNKEL (reference sequence). This CDR3 is built from 15 residues. V lost 0 bases and J lost 9, with 15 bases in between.